The clone carrying this T cell receptor (beta chain) was found once. Its antigen remains unidentified. The PCR contained 60 Vbeta and 13 Jbeta primers. The data were produced by immunoSEQ multiplex PCR, yet TCRdb's version contains in-frame clones alone and is incomplete. The sample consists of about 200,000 clones, around four fifths of them appearing once. This sample was taken from a study of cytomegalovirus exposure and HLA in healthy donors. Study observations and caveats: A missense DCLRE1C variant was associated with V- and J-gene trimming of TCR beta chains in a later analysis, and an independent cohort replicated the association. CMV serostatus alone was available as immune exposure information.

The CDR3 has 17 amino acids. CDR1 and CDR2 from the germline V gene are SGHRS and YFSETQ. The junction had 15 bases not matched to a gene; V was cut back by 4 bases and J by 5 bases. Specimen: PBMCs. The sequence derives from a male donor in good health and CMV-seronegative. The chain links TRBV5-1 to TRBJ1-3; 7 bases map to TRBD1. CDR3 amino acids: CASSASGQAQARNTIYF. The CDR3 region has the DNA TGCGCCAGCAGCGCCTCCGGACAGGCACAAGCCCGAAACACCATATATTTT.